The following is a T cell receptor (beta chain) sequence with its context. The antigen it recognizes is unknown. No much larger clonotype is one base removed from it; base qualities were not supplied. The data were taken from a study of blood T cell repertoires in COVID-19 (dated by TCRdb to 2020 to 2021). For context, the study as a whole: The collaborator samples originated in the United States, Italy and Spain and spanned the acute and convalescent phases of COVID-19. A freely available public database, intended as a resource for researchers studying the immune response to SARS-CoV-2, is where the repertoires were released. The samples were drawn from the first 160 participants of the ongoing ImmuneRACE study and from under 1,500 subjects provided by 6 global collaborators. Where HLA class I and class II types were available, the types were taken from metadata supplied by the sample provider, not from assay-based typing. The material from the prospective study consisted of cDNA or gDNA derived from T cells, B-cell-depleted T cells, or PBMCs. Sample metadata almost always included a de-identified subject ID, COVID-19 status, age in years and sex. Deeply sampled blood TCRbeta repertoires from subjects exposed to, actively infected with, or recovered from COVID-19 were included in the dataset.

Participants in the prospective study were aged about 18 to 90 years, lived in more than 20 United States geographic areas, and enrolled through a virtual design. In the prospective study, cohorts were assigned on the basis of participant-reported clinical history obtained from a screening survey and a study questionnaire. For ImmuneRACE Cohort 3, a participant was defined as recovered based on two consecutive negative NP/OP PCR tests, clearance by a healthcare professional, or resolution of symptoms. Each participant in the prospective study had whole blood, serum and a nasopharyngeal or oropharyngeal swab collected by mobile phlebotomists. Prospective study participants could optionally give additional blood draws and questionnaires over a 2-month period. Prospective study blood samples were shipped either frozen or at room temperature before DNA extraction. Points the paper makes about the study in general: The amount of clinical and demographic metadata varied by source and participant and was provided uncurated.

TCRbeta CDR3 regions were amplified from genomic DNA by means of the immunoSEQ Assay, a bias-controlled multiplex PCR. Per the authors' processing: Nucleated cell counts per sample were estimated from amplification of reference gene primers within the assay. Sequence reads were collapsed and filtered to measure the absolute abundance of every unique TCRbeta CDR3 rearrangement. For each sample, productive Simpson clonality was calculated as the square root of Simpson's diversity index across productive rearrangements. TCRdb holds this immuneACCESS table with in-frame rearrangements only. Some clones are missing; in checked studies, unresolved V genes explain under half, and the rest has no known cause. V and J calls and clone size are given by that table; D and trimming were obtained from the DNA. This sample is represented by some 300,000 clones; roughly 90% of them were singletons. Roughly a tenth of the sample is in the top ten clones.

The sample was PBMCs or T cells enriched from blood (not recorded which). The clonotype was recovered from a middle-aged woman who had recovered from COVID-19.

The bases read TGTGCCAGCAGTCTACCGACAGGCACCATATATTTT. This codes for CASSLPTGTIYF. The chain links TRBV12-3 or TRBV12-4 with TRBJ1-3; TRBD1 could be the D gene, as 6 bases match. Reading from cysteine to phenylalanine, the CDR3 counts 12 amino acids. Of all the DNA, just the CDR3 is kept, 36 bases in frame from base 1. Trimming costs V 5 bases and J 9 bases, and their ends lie 11 bases apart.